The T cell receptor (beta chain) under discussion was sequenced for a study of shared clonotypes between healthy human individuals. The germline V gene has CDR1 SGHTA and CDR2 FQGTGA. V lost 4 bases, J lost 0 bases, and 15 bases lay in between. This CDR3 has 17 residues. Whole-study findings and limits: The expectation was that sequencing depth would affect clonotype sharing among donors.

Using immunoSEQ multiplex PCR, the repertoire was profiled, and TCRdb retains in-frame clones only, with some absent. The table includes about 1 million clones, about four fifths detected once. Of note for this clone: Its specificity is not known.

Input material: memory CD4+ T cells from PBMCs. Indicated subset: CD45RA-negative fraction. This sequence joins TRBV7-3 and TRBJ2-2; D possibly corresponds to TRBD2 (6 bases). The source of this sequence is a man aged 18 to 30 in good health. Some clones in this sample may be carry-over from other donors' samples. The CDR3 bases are TGTGCCAGCAGCTCGCTCCCTAGCGCGCCGAACACCGGGGAGCTGTTTTTT. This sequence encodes CASSSLPSAPNTGELFF.